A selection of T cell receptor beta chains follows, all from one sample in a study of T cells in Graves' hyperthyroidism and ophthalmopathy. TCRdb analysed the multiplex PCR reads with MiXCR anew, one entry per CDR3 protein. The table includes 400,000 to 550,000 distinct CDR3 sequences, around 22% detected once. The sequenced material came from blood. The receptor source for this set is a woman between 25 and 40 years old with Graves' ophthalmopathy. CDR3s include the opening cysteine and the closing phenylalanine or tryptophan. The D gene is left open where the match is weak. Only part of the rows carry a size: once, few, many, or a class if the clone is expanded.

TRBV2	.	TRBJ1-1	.	CASSDRQLSNTEAFF	TGTGCCAGCAGTGATAGACAGCTATCGAACACTGAAGCTTTCTTT
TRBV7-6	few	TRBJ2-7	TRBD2	CASSTGLAGTSYEQYF	TGTGCCAGCAGCACGGGACTAGCGGGGACATCCTACGAGCAGTACTTC
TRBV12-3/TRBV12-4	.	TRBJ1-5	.	CASSLEQTSPQHF	TGTGCCAGCAGTTTAGAACAGACGTCTCCCCAGCATTTT
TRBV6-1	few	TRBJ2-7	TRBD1	CASSEGDRAGEQYF	TGTGCCAGCAGTGAAGGGGACAGGGCCGGCGAGCAGTACTTC
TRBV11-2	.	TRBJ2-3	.	CASSLDLTGINTDTQYF	TGTGCCAGCAGCTTAGATCTAACAGGGATCAACACAGATACGCAGTATTTT
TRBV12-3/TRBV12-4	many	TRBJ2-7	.	CASSLYGQGQYEQYF	TGTGCCAGCAGTTTGTATGGGCAGGGGCAATACGAGCAGTACTTC
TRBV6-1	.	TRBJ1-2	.	CASSEYGTTNYGYTF	TGTGCCAGCAGTGAGTACGGGACTACTAACTATGGCTACACCTTC
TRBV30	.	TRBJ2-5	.	CAWSRLAPGETQYF	TGTGCCTGGAGTAGATTGGCCCCGGGGGAGACCCAGTACTTC
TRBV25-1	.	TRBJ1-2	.	CASSVLDSRTYGYTF	TGTGCCAGCAGTGTTTTAGACAGCCGGACCTATGGCTACACCTTC
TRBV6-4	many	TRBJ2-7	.	CASRGLPRTGYEQYF	TGTGCCAGCAGGGGACTGCCTCGGACCGGCTACGAGCAGTACTTC
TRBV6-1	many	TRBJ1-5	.	CASRMTRGRSNQPQHF	TGTGCCAGCAGGATGACAAGGGGAAGGAGCAATCAGCCCCAGCATTTT
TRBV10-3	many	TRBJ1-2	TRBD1	CAISNRGRLEGYTF	TGTGCCATCAGTAACAGGGGGCGCTTGGAGGGCTACACCTTC
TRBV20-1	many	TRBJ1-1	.	CSATTGRYTEAFF	TGCAGTGCTACTACAGGGAGGTACACTGAAGCTTTCTTT
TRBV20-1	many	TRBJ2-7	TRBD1	CSAPGGTGVYEQYF	TGCAGTGCCCCCGGGGGGACAGGGGTCTACGAGCAGTACTTC
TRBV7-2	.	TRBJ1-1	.	CASSLSEGRTEAFF	TGTGCCAGCAGCTTGTCCGAGGGTCGAACTGAAGCTTTCTTT
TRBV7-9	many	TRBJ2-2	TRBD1	CASSSRQGSTGELFF	TGTGCCAGCAGCTCTAGACAGGGCAGCACCGGGGAGCTGTTTTTT
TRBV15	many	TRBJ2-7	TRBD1	CATSMDRGLGEQYF	TGTGCCACCAGCATGGACAGGGGGCTAGGTGAGCAGTACTTC